These 10 T cell receptor beta chains were all obtained from the same sample, sequenced in a study of shared clonotypes between healthy human individuals. The repertoire was sequenced with immunoSEQ multiplex PCR; TCRdb's copy has only in-frame clones and lacks some. Here the sample spans roughly 2 million clones, approximately 94% being singletons. Source material: naive CD4+ T cells sorted from blood. Stated subset: CD45RA+ positively selected. The receptors originated from a man younger than 30 in good health.

The rearrangement links TRBV6-6 to TRBJ2-3; D is undetermined. CDR1 is MNHNY, CDR2 SVGAGI, per germline (reference sequence). The CDR3 sequence is 16 residues long. Trimming took 4 bases from V and 0 from J, leaving 14 bases between them. The CDR3 reads CASSSLLMTSTDTQYF. The CDR3 DNA sequence: TGTGCCAGCAGTTCCCTGCTCATGACTAGCACAGATACGCAGTATTTT.

For this clone: This CDR3 is also generated by other DNA sequences in the sample. The chain carries TRBV6-1 and TRBJ1-4; tentatively, D is TRBD1 (5 bases). V was cut by 1 base and J by 8 bases, with 11 bases left in between. Germline V gives CDR1 MNHNS, CDR2 SASEGT. CDR3 length equals 14 residues. As DNA, the CDR3 is TGTGCCAGCAGTGAAGGGGGACTTGGAGAAAAACTGTTTTTT. Protein sequence: CASSEGGLGEKLFF.

This clone was counted once. The J gene is TRBJ1-3, the V gene TRBV7-9; perhaps TRBD1 as D (5 bases). Per germline, CDR1 SEHNR and CDR2 FQNEAQ (reference sequence). The CDR3 has 14 amino acids. Trimming pared 5 bases from V and 0 bases from J, leaving 8 bases between. The CDR3 sequence is CASSETDSGNTIYF. CDR3 nucleotide sequence: TGTGCCAGCAGCGAGACAGACTCTGGAAACACCATATATTTT.

This rearrangement joins TRBV7-2 to TRBJ2-4; D not resolved. Germline values: CDR1 SGHTA, CDR2 FQGNSA. The CDR3 has 16 residues. V lost 4 bases, J lost 1 base, and 14 bases lay in between. The DNA for the CDR3 is TGTGCCAGCAGCTCCAATCGGGTGTCGGCCAAAAACATTCAGTACTTC. Protein product: CASSSNRVSAKNIQYF.

This rearrangement joins TRBV15 to TRBJ1-2, with D hard to call. V lost 1 base to trimming and J lost 7 bases, with 7 bases between them. The CDR3 covers 12 residues. Germline CDR1 is LNHNV and CDR2 is YYDKDF (reference sequence). CDR3 residues: CATSRGEFGYTF. The CDR3 bases are TGTGCCACCAGCAGAGGGGAGTTTGGCTACACCTTC. Complete variable domain (other parts from reference TRBV15 and TRBJ1-2): DAMVIQNPRYQVTQFGKPVTLSCSQTLNHNVMYWYQQKSSQAPKLLFHYYDKDFNNEADTPDNFQSRRPNTSFCFLDIRSPGLGDTAMYLCATSRGEFGYTFGSGTRLTVV.

The chain carries TRBV15 and TRBJ2-1, with D possibly being TRBD1 (6 bases). V lost 3 bases to trimming and J lost 6 bases, with 21 bases between them. There are 17 residues in the CDR3. Per germline, CDR1 LNHNV and CDR2 YYDKDF (reference sequence). DNA for the CDR3: TGTGCCACCAGCAGGGCCCGGGCTGTCGGACAGCTCAATGAGCAGTTCTTC. Its protein product is CATSRARAVGQLNEQFF.

The chain carries TRBV14 and TRBJ1-1; D remains unclear. CDR3 size: 12 residues. Germline CDR1 is SGHDN and CDR2 is FVKESK. Trimming cost V 0 bases and J 7 bases, with 6 bases left between them. CDR3 sequence reads: CASSQDFREAFF. In nucleotides, the CDR3 is TGTGCCAGCAGCCAAGATTTCCGTGAAGCTTTCTTT.

Comment on this clone: The sample holds other DNA sequences that translate to the same CDR3. The V and J genes are TRBV7-2 and TRBJ2-1; D gene unclear. V lost 5 bases, J lost 6 bases, and 5 bases lay in between. The CDR3 is made up of 11 amino acids. Germline CDR1 SGHTA, CDR2 FQGNSA. CDR3 region: CASSLLNEQFF. Here the CDR3 DNA reads TGTGCCAGCAGCCTACTCAATGAGCAGTTCTTC.

The chain recombines TRBV7-8 with TRBJ2-5; unclear D gene. Trimming cost V 1 base and J 6 bases, with 15 bases left between them. CDR3 length: 15 amino acids. Germline CDR1 SGHVS, CDR2 FQNEAQ. Here the CDR3 reads CASSLGDAVQKTQYF. CDR3 DNA: TGTGCCAGCAGCTTAGGAGACGCCGTGCAAAAGACCCAGTACTTC.

This sequence joins TRBV5-1 and TRBJ2-6; perhaps TRBD1 as D (5 bases). CDR3 size: 15 residues. Trimming left V 1 base short and J 2 bases short, with 7 bases between. CDR1 and CDR2 (germline): SGHRS, YFSETQ. The DNA of the CDR3 is TGCGCCAGCAGCTTGATGGGGCCTGGGGCCAACGTCCTGACTTTC. This encodes CASSLMGPGANVLTF.